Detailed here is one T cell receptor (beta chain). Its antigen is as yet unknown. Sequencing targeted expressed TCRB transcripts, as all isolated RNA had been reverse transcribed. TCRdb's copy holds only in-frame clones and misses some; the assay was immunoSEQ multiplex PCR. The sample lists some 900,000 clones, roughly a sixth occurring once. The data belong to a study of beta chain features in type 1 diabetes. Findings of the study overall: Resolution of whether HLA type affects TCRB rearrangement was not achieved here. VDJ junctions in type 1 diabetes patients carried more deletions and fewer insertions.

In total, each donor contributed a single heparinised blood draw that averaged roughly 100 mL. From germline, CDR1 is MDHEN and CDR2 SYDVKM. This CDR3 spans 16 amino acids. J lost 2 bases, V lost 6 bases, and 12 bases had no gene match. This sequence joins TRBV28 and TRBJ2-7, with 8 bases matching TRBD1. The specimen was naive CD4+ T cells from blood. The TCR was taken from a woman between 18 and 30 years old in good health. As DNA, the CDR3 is TGTGCCAGCAGCTCTGTGCTCGGACAGGGCCCCTACGAGCAGTACTTC. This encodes CASSSVLGQGPYEQYF.